This T cell receptor beta chain emerged from a study of blood T cells in healthy people across ages. Turning to the study itself: About one barcoded beta molecule per two T cells was the capture yield of template switching.

J was trimmed by 7 bases and V by 6 bases; bases with no gene match: 11. Germline V CDR1 and CDR2: MNHEY, SVGAGI. This CDR3 has 14 amino acids. A second PCR of roughly 7 to 11 cycles used a sample-barcoded 5' primer and a J-beta primer mix. Through a template-switch adaptor with 12 random nucleotides, each cDNA molecule received a tag. Via MiXCR, TCRdb re-called the 5' RACE reads, giving one row per CDR3 protein. The data hold some 1.4 million distinct CDR3 sequences, with 40% to 50% observed a single time. This clonotype appeared a few times. The rearrangement uses TRBV6-5 and TRBJ2-7, with TRBD2 matching over 8 bases. This receptor was taken from a woman aged 18-35 years in good health. The sequencing sample was made of blood. This CDR3 is CASSMGLGTNEQYF. CDR3 sequence (DNA): TGTGCCAGCAGCATGGGACTAGGGACCAATGAGCAGTACTTC.